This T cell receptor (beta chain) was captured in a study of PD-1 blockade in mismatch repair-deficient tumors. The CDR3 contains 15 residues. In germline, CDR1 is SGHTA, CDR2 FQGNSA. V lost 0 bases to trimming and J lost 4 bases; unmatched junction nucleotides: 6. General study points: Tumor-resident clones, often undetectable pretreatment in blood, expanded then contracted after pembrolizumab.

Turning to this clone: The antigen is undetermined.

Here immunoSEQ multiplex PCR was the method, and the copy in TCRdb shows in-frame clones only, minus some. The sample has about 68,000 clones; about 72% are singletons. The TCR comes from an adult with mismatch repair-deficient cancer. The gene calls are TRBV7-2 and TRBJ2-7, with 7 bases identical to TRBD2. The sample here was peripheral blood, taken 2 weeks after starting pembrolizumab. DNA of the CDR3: TGTGCCAGCAGCTTAGCGCCTGCGGGAGCGTACGAGCAGTACTTC. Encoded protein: CASSLAPAGAYEQYF.